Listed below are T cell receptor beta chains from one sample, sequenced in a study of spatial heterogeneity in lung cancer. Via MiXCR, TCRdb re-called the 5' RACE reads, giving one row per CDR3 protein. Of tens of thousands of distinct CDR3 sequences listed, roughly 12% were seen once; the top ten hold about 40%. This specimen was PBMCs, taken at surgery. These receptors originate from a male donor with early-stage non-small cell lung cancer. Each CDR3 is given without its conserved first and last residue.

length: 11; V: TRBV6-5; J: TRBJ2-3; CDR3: ASTQGRGDTQY
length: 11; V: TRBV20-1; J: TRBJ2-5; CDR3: SVRAAYQETQY
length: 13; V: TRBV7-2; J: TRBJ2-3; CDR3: ASSRELASTDTQY
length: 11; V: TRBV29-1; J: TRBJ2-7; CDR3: SVKQGAEYEQY
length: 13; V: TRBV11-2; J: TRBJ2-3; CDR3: ASSSYHRSTDTQY
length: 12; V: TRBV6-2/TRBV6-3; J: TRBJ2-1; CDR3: ASTLTGVYNEQF
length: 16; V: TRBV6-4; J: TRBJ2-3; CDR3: ASKGRERTQLRTDTQY
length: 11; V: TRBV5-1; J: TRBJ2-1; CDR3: ASSLAQGPEQF
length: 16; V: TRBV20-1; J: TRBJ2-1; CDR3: SAREIAGGPISYNEQF
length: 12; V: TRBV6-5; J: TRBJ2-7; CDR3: ASSSRDRVYEQY
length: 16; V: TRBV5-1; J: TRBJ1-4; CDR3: ASSLSGTGGESGEKLF
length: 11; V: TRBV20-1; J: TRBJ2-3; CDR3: SARLAGTDTQY
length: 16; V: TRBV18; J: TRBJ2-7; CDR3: ASSPLFREGGSPYEQY
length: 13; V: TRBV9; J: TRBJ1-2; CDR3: ASSVAGTGNYGYT
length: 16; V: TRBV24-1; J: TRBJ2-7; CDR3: ATNFLGIRGLKDYEQY
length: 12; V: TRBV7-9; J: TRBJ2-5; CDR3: ASSHPGPEETQY
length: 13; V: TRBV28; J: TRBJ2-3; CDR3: ASSPPQAPSGTQY
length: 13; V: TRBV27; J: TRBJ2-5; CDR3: ASSFKMGFQETQY
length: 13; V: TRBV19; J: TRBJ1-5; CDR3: ASSIPKGGNQPQH
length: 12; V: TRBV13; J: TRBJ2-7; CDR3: ASSPNLGTLEQY
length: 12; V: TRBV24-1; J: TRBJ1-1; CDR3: ATSDLRDPKGAF
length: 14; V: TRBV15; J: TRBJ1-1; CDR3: ATSRGGGEFVTEAF
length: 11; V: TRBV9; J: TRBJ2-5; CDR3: ASSGGPQETQY
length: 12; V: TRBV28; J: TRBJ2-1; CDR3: ASIDGGGWSEQF
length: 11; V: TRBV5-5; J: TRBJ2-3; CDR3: ASSLGDTDTQY
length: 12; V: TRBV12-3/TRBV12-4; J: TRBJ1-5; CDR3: ASSRQGSGQPQH
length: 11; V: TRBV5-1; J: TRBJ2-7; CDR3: ASSRDPAYEQY
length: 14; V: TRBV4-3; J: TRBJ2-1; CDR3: ASSQVAGGSYNEQF
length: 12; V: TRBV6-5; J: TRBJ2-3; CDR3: ASSGLAARHTQY
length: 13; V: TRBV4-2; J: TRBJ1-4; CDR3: ASSQDQVKNEKLF
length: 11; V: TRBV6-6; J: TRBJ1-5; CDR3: ASSSTGAQPQH
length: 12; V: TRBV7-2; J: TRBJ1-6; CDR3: ASSPQGGVSPLH
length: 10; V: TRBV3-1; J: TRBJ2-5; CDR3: ASSQGGLSQY
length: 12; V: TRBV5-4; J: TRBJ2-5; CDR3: ASSRDTAPETQY
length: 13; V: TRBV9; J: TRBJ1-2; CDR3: ASSVGQQTTIGYT
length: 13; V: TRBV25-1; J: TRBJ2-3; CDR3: ASSEFWGRPDTQY
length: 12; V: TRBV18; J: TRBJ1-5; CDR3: ASSIGAGNQPQH
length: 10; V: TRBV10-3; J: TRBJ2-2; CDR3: AIGQPTGELF
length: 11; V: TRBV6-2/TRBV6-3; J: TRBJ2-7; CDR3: ASSFKDFYEQY
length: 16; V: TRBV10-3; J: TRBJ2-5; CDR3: AISESWLAGGAGETQY